The text below deals with one T cell receptor beta chain. Its antigen remains unidentified. This record comes from a study of CD8 T cells in Susac syndrome. This CDR3 is 18 amino acids long. The V gene lost 0 bases and the J gene lost 0 bases, with 17 bases spanning the gap. Germline CDR1 and CDR2: MGHRA and YSYEKL. Study outcomes and limitations: The study's TCR sequencing and HLA analysis drew on a certain number of individuals. That number was acknowledged as relatively small.

Random hexamers served to reverse transcribe about 0.45 to 1 ug RNA. Multiplex PCR with immunoSEQ amplified the TCR beta CDR3 across 54 Vbeta and 13 Jbeta. Via MiXCR, TCRdb re-called the immunoSEQ multiplex PCR reads, giving one row per CDR3 protein. In the table there are some 190,000 distinct CDR3 sequences, around 96% of which are singletons. While serving as controls, healthy donors were matched for age and sex. The sequence was obtained from a human donor in good health. The sequenced sample was CD4+ T cells from PBMCs. V usage is TRBV4-1 and J usage is TRBJ1-1; D not resolved. The CDR3 is CASSQEKSSARLNTEAFF. CDR3 in DNA: TGCGCCAGCAGCCAAGAAAAGTCGTCGGCCAGGTTGAACACTGAAGCTTTCTTT.